This T cell receptor beta chain stems from a study of technical replicates of blood from a handful of donors. Germline CDR1 SGHAT, CDR2 FQNNGV. This CDR3 is built from 15 residues. Trimming shortened V by 7 bases and J by 6 bases, and 21 bases separated the two germline ends. Generated by immunoSEQ multiplex PCR, the TCRdb table keeps only in-frame clones and is missing some. The data contain about 84,000 clones, 95% to 98% of them seen just once; the ten biggest clones take up around 0.15%. The chain is built from TRBV11-2 and TRBJ1-2; tentative D call: TRBD1 (5 bases). The receptor was isolated from a human donor in good health. Material for sequencing was T cells isolated from PBMCs. Here the CDR3 DNA reads TGTGCCAGCACCGCCCCCTCTCGGTCAGGGAATGGCTACACCTTC. The encoded protein is CASTAPSRSGNGYTF. The full variable domain, rest sourced from reference TRBV11-2 and TRBJ1-2, is EAGVAQSPRYKIIEKRQSVAFWCNPISGHATLYWYQQILGQGPKLLIQFQNNGVVDDSQLPKDRFSAERLKGVDSTLKIQPAKLEDSAVYLCASTAPSRSGNGYTFGSGTRLTVV.